What follows is one T cell receptor (beta chain) and its context. Its matching antigen is unknown. Sequencing used immunoSEQ multiplex PCR; TCRdb keeps in-frame clones, though not all of them. The repertoire holds under 350,000 clones, about nine tenths seen once, with about 16% in the top ten. This record belongs to a study of shared clonotypes between healthy human individuals. Study-wide findings and caveats: Blood alone was sampled, and tissue repertoires likely differ.

Trimming stripped 7 bases from V and 7 bases from J, with 18 bases between. The CDR3 loop spans 13 amino acids. Germline V lookup: CDR1 SGDLS, CDR2 YYNGEE. The receptor's source is a man aged 18 to 29 in good health. Sequencing was performed on memory CD8+ T cells sorted from blood. Subset denoted: CD45RO+ cells pooled with CCR7-negative TemRA cells. The chain links TRBV9 to TRBJ2-7; D possibly corresponds to TRBD2 (6 bases). This CDR3 is CASSEGLTTEQYF. The CDR3 region has the DNA TGTGCCAGCTCGGAGGGGCTTACCACGGAGCAGTACTTC.